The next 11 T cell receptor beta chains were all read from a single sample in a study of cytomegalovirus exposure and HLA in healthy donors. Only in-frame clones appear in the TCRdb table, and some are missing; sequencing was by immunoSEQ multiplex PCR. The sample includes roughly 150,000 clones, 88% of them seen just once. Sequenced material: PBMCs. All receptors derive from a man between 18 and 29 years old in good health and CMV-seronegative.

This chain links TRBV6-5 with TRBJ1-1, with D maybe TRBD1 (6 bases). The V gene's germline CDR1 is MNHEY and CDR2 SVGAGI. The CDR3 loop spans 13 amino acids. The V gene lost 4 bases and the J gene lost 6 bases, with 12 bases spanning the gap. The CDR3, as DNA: TGTGCCAGCAGTTCAGGACAGTTCGCTGAAGCTTTCTTT. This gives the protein CASSSGQFAEAFF.

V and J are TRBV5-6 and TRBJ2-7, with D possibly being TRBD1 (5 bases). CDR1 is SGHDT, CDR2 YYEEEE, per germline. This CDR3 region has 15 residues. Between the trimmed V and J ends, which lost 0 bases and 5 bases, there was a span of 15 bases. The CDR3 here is CASSLAQDSSHEQYV. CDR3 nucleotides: TGTGCCAGCAGCTTGGCACAGGATTCGTCTCACGAGCAGTACGTC.

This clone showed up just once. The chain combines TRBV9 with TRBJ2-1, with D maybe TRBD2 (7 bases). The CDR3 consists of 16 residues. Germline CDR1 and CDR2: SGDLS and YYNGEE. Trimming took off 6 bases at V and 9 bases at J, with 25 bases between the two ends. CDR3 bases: TGTGCCAGCAACGGACAGTCAGGACTAGTCGAGGGTGAGCAGTTCTTC. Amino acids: CASNGQSGLVEGEQFF.

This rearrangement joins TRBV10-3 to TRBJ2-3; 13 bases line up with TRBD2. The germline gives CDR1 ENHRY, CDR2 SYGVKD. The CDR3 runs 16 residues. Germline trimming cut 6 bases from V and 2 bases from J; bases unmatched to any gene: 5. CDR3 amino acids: CAISPGTSGNTDTQYF. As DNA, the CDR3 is TGTGCCATCAGCCCCGGGACTAGCGGGAACACAGATACGCAGTATTTT.

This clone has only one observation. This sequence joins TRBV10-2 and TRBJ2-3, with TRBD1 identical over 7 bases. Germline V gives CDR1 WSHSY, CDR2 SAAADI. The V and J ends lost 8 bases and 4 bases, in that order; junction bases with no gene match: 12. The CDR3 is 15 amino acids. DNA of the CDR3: TGCGCCAGCCAATCCGCACAGGGGCAGCCAGATACGCAGTATTTT. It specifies CASQSAQGQPDTQYF.

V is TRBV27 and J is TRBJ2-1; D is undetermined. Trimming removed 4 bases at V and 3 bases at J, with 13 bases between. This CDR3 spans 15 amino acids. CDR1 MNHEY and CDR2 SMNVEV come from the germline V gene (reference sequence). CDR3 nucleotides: TGTGCCAGCAGTTCCATCAGGCCAAGCTACAATGAGCAGTTCTTC. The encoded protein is CASSSIRPSYNEQFF.

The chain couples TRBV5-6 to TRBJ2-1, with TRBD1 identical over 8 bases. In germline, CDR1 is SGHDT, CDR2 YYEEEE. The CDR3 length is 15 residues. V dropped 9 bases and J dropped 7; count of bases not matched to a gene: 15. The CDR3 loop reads CANDDIDRGWNEQFF. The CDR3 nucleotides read TGTGCCAACGACGACATCGACAGGGGATGGAATGAGCAGTTCTTC.

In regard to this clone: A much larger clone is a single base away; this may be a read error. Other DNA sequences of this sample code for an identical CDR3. The CDR3 loop reads CASSLTGGYGYTF. Here the CDR3 DNA reads TGTGCCAGCAGCCTGACAGGGGGCTATGGCTACACCTTC. This chain joins TRBV27 and TRBJ1-2; 9 positions match TRBD1. Germline CDR1 reads MNHEY; CDR2 reads SMNVEV (reference sequence). V lost 6 bases to trimming and J lost 4 bases; unmatched junction nucleotides: 3. The CDR3 length is 13 residues.

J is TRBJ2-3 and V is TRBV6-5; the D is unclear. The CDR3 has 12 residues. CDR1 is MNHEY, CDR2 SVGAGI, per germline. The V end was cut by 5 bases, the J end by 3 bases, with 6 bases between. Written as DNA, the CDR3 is TGTGCCAGCAGTCCCACTACAGATACGCAGTATTTT. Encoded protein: CASSPTTDTQYF.

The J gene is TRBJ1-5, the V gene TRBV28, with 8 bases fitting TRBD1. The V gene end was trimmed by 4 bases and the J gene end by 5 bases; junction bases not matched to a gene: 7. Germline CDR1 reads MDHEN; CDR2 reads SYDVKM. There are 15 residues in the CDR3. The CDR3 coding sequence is TGTGCCAGCAGTTGGCAGGGGGCGCGAGATCAGCCCCAGCATTTT. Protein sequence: CASSWQGARDQPQHF.

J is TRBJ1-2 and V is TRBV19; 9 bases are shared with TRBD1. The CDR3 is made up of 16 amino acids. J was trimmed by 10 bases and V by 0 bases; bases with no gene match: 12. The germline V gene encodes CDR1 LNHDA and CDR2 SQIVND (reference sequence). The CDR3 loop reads CASSIERRTGALDYTF. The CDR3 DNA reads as TGTGCCAGTAGTATAGAACGGAGGACAGGGGCCCTGGACTACACCTTC.